Shown below are 11 T cell receptor beta chains from a single sample sequenced in a study of cytomegalovirus exposure and HLA in healthy donors. Primers included in the PCR were 60 Vbeta and 13 Jbeta primers. The method was immunoSEQ multiplex PCR; TCRdb's version includes in-frame clones alone and lacks a portion of them. The sample lists more than 60,000 clones, around 85% seen once, with nearly 3% in the top ten. The sequenced material came from PBMCs. These receptor sequences come from a woman in her twenties or thirties in good health and CMV-seronegative.

The chain employs TRBV19 and TRBJ2-6; the match to TRBD1 covers 12 bases. J gave up 4 bases and V 5 bases, and 6 bases lay outside the gene matches. This CDR3 is built from 17 residues. The germline CDR1 and CDR2 sequences are LNHDA and SQIVND (reference sequence). The CDR3 nucleotides read TGTGCCAGTAGTCCCAGGGACAGGGGGCCGGGGGCCAACGTCCTGACTTTC. It codes for CASSPRDRGPGANVLTF. The full variable domain, its missing parts supplied by reference TRBV19 and TRBJ2-6, is DGGITQSPKYLFRKEGQNVTLSCEQNLNHDAMYWYRQDPGQGLRLIYYSQIVNDFQKGDIAEGYSVSREKKESFPLTVTSAQKNPTAFYLCASSPRDRGPGANVLTFGAGSRLTVL.

V is TRBV27 and J is TRBJ1-4; the match to TRBD1 covers 7 bases. The CDR3 totals 15 residues. Germline V gene lookup returns CDR1 MNHEY and CDR2 SMNVEV (reference sequence). V was pared by 1 base and J by 6 bases, with 5 bases of the junction left unmatched. The CDR3 is CASSLFARGDEKLFF. Written as DNA, the CDR3 is TGTGCCAGCAGTTTATTCGCCAGGGGGGATGAAAAACTGTTTTTT. The variable domain in full, completed from reference TRBV27 and TRBJ1-4, reads EAQVTQNPRYLITVTGKKLTVTCSQNMNHEYMSWYRQDPGLGLRQIYYSMNVEVTDKGDVPEGYKVSRKEKRNFPLILESPSPNQTSLYFCASSLFARGDEKLFFGSGTQLSVL.

This clone has just a few counts. The CDR3 coding sequence is TGTGCCTGGACGGGGGGCGGAAATTCACCCCTCCACTTT. Protein: CAWTGGGNSPLHF. The V and J genes are TRBV30 and TRBJ1-6; TRBD1 is a possible D gene (6 bases). The V and J ends lost 4 bases and 7 bases respectively, with 11 bases between them. Germline V gene data show CDR1 as GTSNPN and CDR2 as SVGIG (reference sequence). This CDR3 has 13 residues.

This chain links TRBV13 with TRBJ2-4; the match to TRBD2 covers 8 bases. The CDR3 consists of 14 residues. Looked up from germline, CDR1 is PRHDT and CDR2 is FYEKMQ (reference sequence). The ends lost 4 bases at V and 8 bases at J; junction bases unmatched: 7. In DNA, the CDR3 is TGTGCCAGCAGCTCCCGGGAGGGATCGGACATTCAGTACTTC. Protein: CASSSREGSDIQYF. Drawing the rest from reference TRBV13 and TRBJ2-4, the complete variable domain is AAGVIQSPRHLIKEKRETATLKCYPIPRHDTVYWYQQGPGQDPQFLISFYEKMQSDKGSIPDRFSAQQFSDYHSELNMSSLELGDSALYFCASSSREGSDIQYFGAGTRLSVL.

The V gene is TRBV7-9, the J gene TRBJ2-3, with 7 bases identical to TRBD2. The length of the CDR3 is 15 residues. The germline V gene encodes CDR1 SEHNR and CDR2 FQNEAQ (reference sequence). J lost 3 bases, V lost 5 bases, and 8 bases had no gene match. CDR3 in DNA: TGTGCCAGCAGCCGCGACTCGCGGGGGACAGATACGCAGTATTTT. Amino acid sequence: CASSRDSRGTDTQYF.

This clone appeared once. V gene TRBV11-2 combines with J gene TRBJ1-5; D is ambiguous. CDR1 and CDR2 from the germline V gene are SGHAT and FQNNGV. Trimming cost V 0 bases and J 0 bases, with 18 bases left between them. CDR3 size: 19 residues. CDR3 residues: CASSLDGLSILDSNQPQHF. For the CDR3, the DNA is TGTGCCAGCAGCTTAGATGGGCTTTCCATACTCGATAGCAATCAGCCCCAGCATTTT.

The J gene is TRBJ2-2, the V gene TRBV7-6; weak D call: TRBD2 (7 bases). CDR1 and CDR2 (germline): SGHVS, FNYEAQ. The CDR3 length is 17 residues. V was cut by 5 bases and J by 0 bases, with 16 bases left in between. The CDR3 nucleotides are TGTGCCAGCAGCCGAGGAGGGGGGGCCGCGAACACCGGGGAGCTGTTTTTT. Its translation: CASSRGGGAANTGELFF.

The CDR3 region is CAWDSRRVSTDTQYF. The CDR3 nucleotides read TGTGCCTGGGATTCCCGGCGGGTGAGCACAGATACGCAGTATTTT. The J gene is TRBJ2-3, the V gene TRBV30; D is perhaps TRBD2 (5 bases). This CDR3 is built from 15 residues. Trimming took 5 bases from V and 0 from J, leaving 15 bases between them. The V gene's germline CDR1 is GTSNPN and CDR2 SVGIG (reference sequence).

This clone was counted only a few times. The chain couples TRBV13 to TRBJ1-2, with 7 bases lining up with TRBD1. With V trimmed by 4 bases and J by 0 bases, 8 bases remained unmatched. Germline V gene lookup returns CDR1 PRHDT and CDR2 FYEKMQ (reference sequence). CDR3 length: 16 residues. This chain's CDR3 is CASSWGQLRSNYGYTF. DNA for the CDR3: TGTGCCAGCAGCTGGGGACAGCTTCGCTCTAACTATGGCTACACCTTC. The variable domain in full, with the rest retrieved from reference TRBV13 and TRBJ1-2, is AAGVIQSPRHLIKEKRETATLKCYPIPRHDTVYWYQQGPGQDPQFLISFYEKMQSDKGSIPDRFSAQQFSDYHSELNMSSLELGDSALYFCASSWGQLRSNYGYTFGSGTRLTVV.

This chain connects TRBV7-2 to TRBJ1-4, with TRBD1 identical over 10 bases. The germline gives CDR1 SGHTA, CDR2 FQGNSA. CDR3 size: 16 residues. V gave up 4 bases and J gave up 8 bases; unmatched junction bases: 10. CDR3 loop: CASSSRWTGGGEKLFF. In nucleotides, the CDR3 is TGTGCCAGCAGCTCCAGATGGACAGGGGGAGGGGAAAAACTGTTTTTT.

J is TRBJ2-2 and V is TRBV11-3; D gene unclear. Germline CDR1 and CDR2: SGHNT and YENEEA. CDR3 size: 13 residues. The germline V and J ends were trimmed by 1 base and 3 bases, with 3 bases remaining between them. CDR3 nucleotides: TGTGCCAGCAGCTTAGCGGACACCGGGGAGCTGTTTTTT. Amino acids: CASSLADTGELFF.